One and the same sample provided the 17 T cell receptor beta chains below, sequenced in a study of technical replicates of blood from several donors. Measured with immunoSEQ multiplex PCR; TCRdb has only the in-frame clones, and not every one. In the table there are about 80,000 clones, roughly 90% of which are singletons. Source material: T cells isolated from PBMCs. These receptors were obtained from a human donor in good health.

V usage is TRBV10-3 and J usage is TRBJ2-1; TRBD2 matches at 8 bases. Per germline, CDR1 ENHRY and CDR2 SYGVKD. This CDR3 spans 16 amino acids. V shed 3 bases, J shed 0 bases, and the junction held 4 bases outside the gene matches. The CDR3: CAISDQSGSSYNEQFF. The CDR3 nucleotides read TGTGCCATCAGTGACCAAAGCGGGAGCTCCTACAATGAGCAGTTCTTC.

The chain carries TRBV7-9 and TRBJ1-2, with TRBD1 matching 9 bases. Trimming took 5 bases from V and 4 from J; bases not matched to a gene: 8. The germline CDR1 and CDR2 sequences are SEHNR and FQNEAQ (reference sequence). This CDR3 is 15 amino acids long. In DNA form, the CDR3 reads TGTGCCAGCAGCCTAGGAACGGGACAGGGCTATGGCTACACCTTC. It encodes CASSLGTGQGYGYTF.

The chain joins TRBV15 to TRBJ2-1; 7 nucleotides align to TRBD2. The CDR3 extends over 16 amino acids. The V and J ends lost 6 bases and 5 bases, in that order; junction bases with no gene match: 13. CDR1 and CDR2 (germline): LNHNV, YYDKDF (reference sequence). As DNA, the CDR3 is TGTGCCACCAGGAAGGCGGGAGAAGGTTCCCACAATGAGCAGTTCTTC. This codes for CATRKAGEGSHNEQFF.

The V gene is TRBV6-4, the J gene TRBJ2-2; the D gene is possibly TRBD2 (5 bases). Per germline, CDR1 MRHNA and CDR2 SNTAGT. The CDR3 is 13 residues long. V lost 4 bases and J 6 bases, leaving 9 bases between the germline ends. The CDR3 coding sequence is TGTGCCAGCAGTGCTGAGGGCTCCGGGGAGCTGTTTTTT. Residues: CASSAEGSGELFF.

This clone was counted a few times. The chain recombines TRBV4-1 with TRBJ2-1; D ambiguous. V shed 3 bases and J shed 3 bases, with 18 bases lying between them. The CDR3 consists of 17 residues. CDR1 and CDR2 from the germline V gene are MGHRA and YSYEKL. The CDR3 nucleotides read TGCGCCAGCAGCCAGGGTCCGGTCGGCAGGTACTACAATGAGCAGTTCTTC. It yields the protein CASSQGPVGRYYNEQFF.

The J gene is TRBJ1-1, the V gene TRBV19; 7 bases map to TRBD1. Looked up from germline, CDR1 is LNHDA and CDR2 is SQIVND (reference sequence). The trim removed 6 bases at V and 0 bases at J, leaving 4 bases unmatched. The CDR3 is 14 residues long. CDR3 sequence reads: CASRPTGMNTEAFF. The CDR3 DNA reads TGTGCCAGTAGACCGACAGGGATGAACACTGAAGCTTTCTTT.

The chain links TRBV4-3 to TRBJ2-5; maybe TRBD2 (5 bases). This CDR3 contains 15 residues. The germline gives CDR1 LGHNA, CDR2 YSLEER. The germline V and J ends were trimmed by 0 bases and 0 bases, with 8 bases remaining between them. As DNA, the CDR3 is TGCGCCAGCAGCCAAGATCACGGGGACCAAGAGACCCAGTACTTC. Translating gives CASSQDHGDQETQYF.

This sequence joins TRBV15 and TRBJ2-5; D unclear. The CDR3 is 13 amino acids. The ends were cut back, 1 base at V and 4 bases at J, with 7 bases in the middle. Germline V CDR1 and CDR2: LNHNV, YYDKDF (reference sequence). CDR3: CATSRGNRETQYF. Written as DNA, the CDR3 is TGTGCCACCAGCAGAGGGAACAGAGAGACCCAGTACTTC.

The chain couples TRBV9 to TRBJ2-5; maybe TRBD2 (5 bases). CDR3 length: 18 amino acids. CDR1 SGDLS and CDR2 YYNGEE come from the germline V gene. With 0 bases removed from V and 1 base from J, the gap between germline ends came to 19 bases. The CDR3: CASSVGTSGGSRQETQYF. CDR3 sequence (DNA): TGTGCCAGCAGCGTAGGTACCTCCGGAGGTAGCCGCCAAGAGACCCAGTACTTC.

Written as DNA, the CDR3 is TGTGCCAGCAGCTCATCAGGGAGCACAGATACGCAGTATTTT. Its translation is CASSSSGSTDTQYF. V gene TRBV5-4 combines with J gene TRBJ2-3; tentatively, D is TRBD1 (5 bases). Between the trimmed V and J ends, which lost 3 bases and 0 bases, there was a span of 8 bases. From germline, CDR1 is SGHNT and CDR2 YYREEE (reference sequence). The CDR3 loop spans 14 amino acids. Together with reference TRBV5-4 and TRBJ2-3, the CDR3 gives the full variable domain: ETGVTQSPTHLIKTRGQQVTLRCSSQSGHNTVSWYQQALGQGPQFIFQYYREEENGRGNFPPRFSGLQFPNYSSELNVNALELDDSALYLCASSSSGSTDTQYFGPGTRLTVL.

The chain carries TRBV23-1 and TRBJ1-4, with no clear D. TRBV23-1 is given ORF status, its function remaining uncertain. Trimming took off 4 bases at V and 5 bases at J, with 5 bases between the two ends. The CDR3 loop spans 12 amino acids. CDR3 region: CASSLKNEKLFF. Here the CDR3 DNA reads TGCGCCAGCAGTCTAAAAAATGAAAAACTGTTTTTT.

The rearrangement uses TRBV28 and TRBJ2-7; 7 bases line up with TRBD1. Germline CDR1 MDHEN, CDR2 SYDVKM. This CDR3 comprises 15 residues. The V and J ends lost 7 bases and 0 bases, in that order; junction bases with no gene match: 9. In DNA, the CDR3 is TGTGCCAGCATCCAGACAGGGCACTCCTCCTACGAGCAGTACTTC. As protein: CASIQTGHSSYEQYF.

The chain recombines TRBV9 with TRBJ2-7, with D tentatively TRBD1 (7 bases). The CDR3 consists of 13 residues. V was shortened by 4 bases and J by 7 bases, with 15 bases between the two germline ends. Germline values: CDR1 SGDLS, CDR2 YYNGEE. This CDR3 reads CASSPGGGREQYF. The CDR3 DNA is TGTGCCAGCAGCCCCGGAGGGGGCCGGGAGCAGTACTTC.

The rearrangement uses TRBV30 and TRBJ2-7; a possible D gene is TRBD2 (6 bases). V was pared by 3 bases and J by 2 bases, with 20 bases between. This CDR3 spans 16 amino acids. In germline, CDR1 is GTSNPN, CDR2 SVGIG (reference sequence). CDR3 residues: CAWSEAGTLNTYEQYF. CDR3 bases: TGTGCCTGGAGCGAAGCCGGGACTCTTAACACCTACGAGCAGTACTTC.

This clone was counted once. The V and J genes are TRBV7-6 and TRBJ2-7; 12 bases agree with TRBD2. After removal of 5 bases from V and 1 base from J, the junction contained 9 bases not matched to a gene. Germline CDR1 SGHVS, CDR2 FNYEAQ. This CDR3 is built from 17 residues. The CDR3 reads CASSLTTSGRLSYEQYF. The CDR3 DNA is TGTGCCAGCAGCCTTACTACTAGCGGGAGGTTATCCTACGAGCAGTACTTC.

This clone was counted a few times. The rearrangement joins TRBV30 to TRBJ1-1; D gene ambiguous. This CDR3 contains 12 residues. V was trimmed by 2 bases and J by 4 bases, leaving 8 bases between them. CDR1 GTSNPN and CDR2 SVGIG come from the germline V gene (reference sequence). CDR3 bases: TGTGCCTGGAGTCAGGTCGGCACTGAAGCTTTCTTT. Its translation: CAWSQVGTEAFF.

The chain uses TRBV5-1 and TRBJ1-1; TRBD1 aligns across 7 bases. V lost 0 bases, J lost 8 bases, and 4 bases stayed unmatched. Germline-derived CDR1 and CDR2 are SGHRS and YFSETQ. This CDR3 is 13 amino acids long. Written as DNA, the CDR3 is TGCGCCAGCAGCTTGGTGACAGGGCCCGAAGCTTTCTTT. It yields the protein CASSLVTGPEAFF. The variable domain in full, completed from reference TRBV5-1 and TRBJ1-1, reads KAGVTQTPRYLIKTRGQQVTLSCSPISGHRSVSWYQQTPGQGLQFLFEYFSETQRNKGNFPGRFSGRQFSNSRSEMNVSTLELGDSALYLCASSLVTGPEAFFGQGTRLTVV.